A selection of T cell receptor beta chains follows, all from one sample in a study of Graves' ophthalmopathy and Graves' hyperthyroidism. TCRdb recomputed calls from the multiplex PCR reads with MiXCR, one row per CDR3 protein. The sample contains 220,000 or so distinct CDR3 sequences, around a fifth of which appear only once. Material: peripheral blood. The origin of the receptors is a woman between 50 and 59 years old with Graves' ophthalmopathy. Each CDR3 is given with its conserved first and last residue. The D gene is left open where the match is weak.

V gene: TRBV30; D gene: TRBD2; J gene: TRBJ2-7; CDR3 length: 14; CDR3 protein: CAWSRGRNSAEQYF
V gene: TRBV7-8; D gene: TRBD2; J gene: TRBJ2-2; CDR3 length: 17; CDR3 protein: CASSLRAGGSNTGELFF
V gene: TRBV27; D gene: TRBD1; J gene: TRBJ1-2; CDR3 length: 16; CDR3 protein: CASSLFGQDLSYGYTF
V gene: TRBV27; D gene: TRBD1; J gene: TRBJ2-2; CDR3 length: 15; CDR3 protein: CASSSGQADTGELFF
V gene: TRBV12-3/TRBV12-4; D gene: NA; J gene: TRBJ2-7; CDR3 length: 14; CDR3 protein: CASRKQASSYEQYF
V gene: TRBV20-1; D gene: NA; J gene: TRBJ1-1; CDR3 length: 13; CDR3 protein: CSVPGQLTDEAFF
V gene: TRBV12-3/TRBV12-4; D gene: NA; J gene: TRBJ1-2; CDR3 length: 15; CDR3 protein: CASSLDGEGYYGYTF
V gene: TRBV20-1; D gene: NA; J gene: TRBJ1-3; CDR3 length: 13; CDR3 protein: CSASMGRENTIYF
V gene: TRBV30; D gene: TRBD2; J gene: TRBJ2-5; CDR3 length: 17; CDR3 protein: CAWTPIAGGIRQETQYF
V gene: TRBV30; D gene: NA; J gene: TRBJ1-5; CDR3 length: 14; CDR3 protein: CAWSWGPSNQPQHF
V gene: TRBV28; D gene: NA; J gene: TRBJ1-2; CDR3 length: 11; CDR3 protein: CASSSRRGYTF
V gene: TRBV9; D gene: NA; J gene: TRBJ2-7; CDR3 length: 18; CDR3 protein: CASSAEGGRGPLSYEQYF
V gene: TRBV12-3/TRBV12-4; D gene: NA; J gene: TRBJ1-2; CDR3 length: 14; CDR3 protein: CASSSFRGLYGYTF
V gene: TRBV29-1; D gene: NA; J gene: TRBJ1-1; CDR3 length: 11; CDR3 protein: CSVVSNTEAFF
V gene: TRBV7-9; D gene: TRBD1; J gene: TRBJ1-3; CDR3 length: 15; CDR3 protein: CASSRGTDSGNTIYF
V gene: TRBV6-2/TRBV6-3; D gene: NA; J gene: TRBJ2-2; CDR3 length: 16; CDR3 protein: CASSYLSGSIAGELFF
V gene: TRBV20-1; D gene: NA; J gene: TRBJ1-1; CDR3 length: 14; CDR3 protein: CSARDIGSNRVAFF
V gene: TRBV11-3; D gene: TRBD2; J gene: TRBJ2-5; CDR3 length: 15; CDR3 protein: CASSQGLAGVETQYF
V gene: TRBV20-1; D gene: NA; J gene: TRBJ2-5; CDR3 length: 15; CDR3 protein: CSARDFRDFQETQYF
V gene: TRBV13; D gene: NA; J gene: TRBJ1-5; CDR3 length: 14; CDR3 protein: CASSTGSAGRPQHF
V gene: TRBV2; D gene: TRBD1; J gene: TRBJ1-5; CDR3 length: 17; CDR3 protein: CASSGERDRGGNQPQHF
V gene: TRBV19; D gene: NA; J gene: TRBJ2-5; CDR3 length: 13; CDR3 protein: CASSIGIRETQYF
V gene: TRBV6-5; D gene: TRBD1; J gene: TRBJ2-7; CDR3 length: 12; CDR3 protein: CASGTGASEQYF
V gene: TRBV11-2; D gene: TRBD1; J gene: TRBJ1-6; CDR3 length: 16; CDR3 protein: CASSRPGTGGNSPLHF
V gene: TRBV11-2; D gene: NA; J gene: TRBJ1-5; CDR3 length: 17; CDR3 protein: CASSLHTQGTSNQPQHF